The 30 T cell receptor beta chains below all came from one sample that was sequenced in a study of cytomegalovirus exposure and HLA in healthy donors. Using immunoSEQ multiplex PCR, the repertoire was profiled, and TCRdb retains in-frame clones only, with some absent. The repertoire holds about 50,000 clones, around 90% seen once, with 1.1% in the top ten. Sequencing was done on a sample of PBMCs. Receptor source: a young man in good health and CMV-seronegative.

This clone was observed once. V usage is TRBV9 and J usage is TRBJ2-1; possible D gene TRBD2, 6 bases. V was pared by 3 bases and J by 7 bases, with 20 bases between. CDR1 SGDLS and CDR2 YYNGEE come from the germline V gene. The CDR3 consists of 16 residues. CDR3 in amino acids: CASSAPGLSLRNEQFF. Written as DNA, the CDR3 is TGTGCCAGCAGCGCGCCGGGACTTTCCTTGCGGAATGAGCAGTTCTTC. Full variable domain (rest looked up from reference TRBV9 and TRBJ2-1): DSGVTQTPKHLITATGQRVTLRCSPRSGDLSVYWYQQSLDQGLQFLIQYYNGEERAKGNILERFSAQQFPDLHSELNLSSLELGDSALYFCASSAPGLSLRNEQFFGPGTRLTVL.

This sequence joins TRBV11-3 and TRBJ2-3, with 7 bases fitting TRBD1. Trimming removed 5 bases from V and 0 bases from J; junction bases left unmatched: 8. Germline CDR1 reads SGHNT; CDR2 reads YENEEA. This CDR3 contains 16 residues. The CDR3 DNA reads as TGTGCCAGCAGCCTGGGACAGTCGCCTAGCACAGATACGCAGTATTTT. This sequence encodes CASSLGQSPSTDTQYF.

The chain is built from TRBV28 and TRBJ2-3; tentatively, D is TRBD2 (6 bases). Germline assignment: CDR1 MDHEN and CDR2 SYDVKM. Trimming shortened V by 11 bases and J by 2 bases, and 14 bases separated the two germline ends. This CDR3 comprises 13 residues. The chain's CDR3 is CASAGTYTDTQYF. Written as DNA, the CDR3 is TGTGCCTCGGCCGGGACTTACACAGATACGCAGTATTTT.

The genes are TRBV11-2 and TRBJ2-1; 8 nucleotides align to TRBD2. This CDR3 is 14 amino acids long. V was clipped by 1 base and J by 9 bases; unmatched bases: 5. CDR1 is SGHAT, CDR2 FQNNGV, per germline. CDR3 amino acids: CASSLVEREFEQFF. The CDR3 DNA is TGTGCCAGCAGCTTAGTCGAGCGGGAGTTTGAGCAGTTCTTC. Drawing the rest from reference TRBV11-2 and TRBJ2-1, the complete variable domain is EAGVAQSPRYKIIEKRQSVAFWCNPISGHATLYWYQQILGQGPKLLIQFQNNGVVDDSQLPKDRFSAERLKGVDSTLKIQPAKLEDSAVYLCASSLVEREFEQFFGPGTRLTVL.

This rearrangement joins TRBV19 to TRBJ1-1; 7 positions agree with TRBD1. The CDR3 totals 15 residues. Unmatched junction bases numbered 11, after V lost 10 bases and J lost 0 bases. The germline V gene has CDR1 LNHDA and CDR2 SQIVND (reference sequence). CDR3 sequence (DNA): TGTGCCAACACAAGGACAGGTTTAATGAACACTGAAGCTTTCTTT. Amino acid sequence: CANTRTGLMNTEAFF.

The chain combines TRBV5-4 with TRBJ2-7; D gene unclear. This CDR3 spans 13 amino acids. V dropped 4 bases and J dropped 5 bases, with 13 bases sitting between them. Germline values: CDR1 SGHNT, CDR2 YYREEE (reference sequence). The CDR3 coding sequence is TGTGCCAGCAGCCCTAATGGGCAGGACGAGCAGTACTTC. Translating gives CASSPNGQDEQYF.

The chain has TRBV9 and TRBJ2-1; 11 positions agree with TRBD1. Unmatched junction bases numbered 7, after V lost 7 bases and J lost 7 bases. The CDR3 is made up of 14 amino acids. Per germline, CDR1 SGDLS and CDR2 YYNGEE. CDR3 nucleotide sequence: TGTGCCAGCGGAGGACAGGGGGCGACGAATGAGCAGTTCTTC. The encoded protein is CASGGQGATNEQFF.

This chain connects TRBV5-4 to TRBJ2-7, with 8 nucleotides matching TRBD1. V shed 4 bases, J shed 5 bases, and the junction held 5 bases outside the gene matches. The CDR3 length is 13 residues. In germline, CDR1 is SGHNT, CDR2 YYREEE (reference sequence). In DNA form, the CDR3 reads TGTGCCAGCAGCAAGGACAGGGAAGACGAGCAGTACTTC. Translated: CASSKDREDEQYF. Supplemented by reference TRBV5-4 and TRBJ2-7, the full variable domain reads ETGVTQSPTHLIKTRGQQVTLRCSSQSGHNTVSWYQQALGQGPQFIFQYYREEENGRGNFPPRFSGLQFPNYSSELNVNALELDDSALYLCASSKDREDEQYFGPGTRLTVT.

This rearrangement joins TRBV5-1 to TRBJ2-1, with D possibly being TRBD2 (6 bases). Deletions cut 3 bases from V and 8 bases from J, with 21 bases between. CDR3 length: 16 residues. Germline V gene data show CDR1 as SGHRS and CDR2 as YFSETQ. The CDR3 reads CASSYEGLPPRDEQFF. CDR3 sequence (DNA): TGCGCCAGCAGCTACGAAGGACTACCGCCCAGGGATGAGCAGTTCTTC.

Note on this clone: At one boundary the junction diverges from the germline segment, which might be a read error. The chain recombines TRBV28 with TRBJ1-5; D is unresolved. The V gene's germline CDR1 is MDHEN and CDR2 SYDVKM. There are 15 residues in the CDR3. CDR3 region: CAGSLPPIERQPQHF. The DNA for the CDR3 is TGTGCCGGCAGTTTACCCCCGATAGAACGTCAGCCCCAGCATTTT.

DNA of the CDR3: TGTGCCACCGGCGGGGCGGACACTGAAGCTTTCTTT. It codes for CATGGADTEAFF. The chain combines TRBV5-5 with TRBJ1-1, with D perhaps TRBD1 (5 bases). The CDR3 runs 12 residues. The germline V and J ends were trimmed by 9 bases and 3 bases, with 12 bases remaining between them. Germline values: CDR1 SGHKS, CDR2 YYEKEE (reference sequence).

The V and J genes are TRBV5-1 and TRBJ2-1; tentative D call: TRBD2 (5 bases). CDR1 and CDR2 (germline): SGHRS, YFSETQ. Trimming cost V 5 bases and J 0 bases, with 6 bases left between them. The CDR3 spans 13 residues. The CDR3 bases are TGCGCCAGCAGGGGGAGCTCCTACAATGAGCAGTTCTTC. Translated: CASRGSSYNEQFF.

This chain uses TRBV5-6 with TRBJ2-1, with D perhaps TRBD1 (5 bases). Trimming left V 0 bases short and J 3 bases short, with 19 bases between. CDR3 length equals 18 residues. The germline CDR1 and CDR2 sequences are SGHDT and YYEEEE. The DNA for the CDR3 is TGTGCCAGCAGCTTGGCCAGCAGGGAAGGGATGTACTACAATGAGCAGTTCTTC. This gives the protein CASSLASREGMYYNEQFF. The entire variable domain, with the rest obtained from reference TRBV5-6 and TRBJ2-1, is as follows: DAGVTQSPTHLIKTRGQQVTLRCSPKSGHDTVSWYQQALGQGPQFIFQYYEEEERQRGNFPDRFSGHQFPNYSSELNVNALLLGDSALYLCASSLASREGMYYNEQFFGPGTRLTVL.

Only a few counts were recorded for this clone. V gene TRBV6-1 combines with J gene TRBJ1-5, with D unclear. V lost 4 bases to trimming and J lost 2 bases, with 12 bases between them. CDR1 MNHNS and CDR2 SASEGT come from the germline V gene. There are 15 residues in the CDR3. The CDR3 sequence: CASSAGYGGNQPQHF. The CDR3 nucleotides read TGTGCCAGCAGTGCAGGCTACGGGGGCAATCAGCCCCAGCATTTT.

This chain uses TRBV7-9 with TRBJ2-1, with 9 bases that match TRBD2. This CDR3 contains 14 residues. The germline V gene encodes CDR1 SEHNR and CDR2 FQNEAQ (reference sequence). J gave up 4 bases and V 5 bases, and 3 bases lay outside the gene matches. The CDR3 DNA reads as TGTGCCAGCAGCCAGGGACTAGCATACAATGAGCAGTTCTTC. Protein sequence: CASSQGLAYNEQFF.

Here the CDR3 DNA reads TGTGCCACCAGCCAGAGGGGAGGATCGAATAACTATGGCTACACCTTC. Its protein product is CATSQRGGSNNYGYTF. The chain uses TRBV15 and TRBJ1-2, with a possible D match to TRBD1 (5 bases). The length of the CDR3 is 16 residues. Germline V lookup: CDR1 LNHNV, CDR2 YYDKDF (reference sequence). The V end was cut by 5 bases, the J end by 1 base, with 17 bases between. The entire variable domain, with the rest obtained from reference TRBV15 and TRBJ1-2, is as follows: DAMVIQNPRYQVTQFGKPVTLSCSQTLNHNVMYWYQQKSSQAPKLLFHYYDKDFNNEADTPDNFQSRRPNTSFCFLDIRSPGLGDTAMYLCATSQRGGSNNYGYTFGSGTRLTVV.

The V call is TRBV4-1, the J call TRBJ2-3, with D perhaps TRBD1 (5 bases). The V and J ends lost 3 bases and 4 bases respectively, with 8 bases between them. CDR3 length: 13 amino acids. Germline CDR1 reads MGHRA; CDR2 reads YSYEKL. The CDR3 coding sequence is TGCGCCAGCAGCCAGACAGTCGCAGATACGCAGTATTTT. Its translation is CASSQTVADTQYF.

The chain joins TRBV28 to TRBJ1-1; D unresolved. V was trimmed by 0 bases and J by 4 bases, leaving 3 bases between them. This CDR3 spans 12 amino acids. CDR1 and CDR2 from the germline V gene are MDHEN and SYDVKM. CDR3 coding DNA: TGTGCCAGCAGTTTATGGGCCACTGAAGCTTTCTTT. Protein product: CASSLWATEAFF.

V usage is TRBV6-1 and J usage is TRBJ1-1; D call uncertain. CDR1 is MNHNS, CDR2 SASEGT, per germline. CDR3 length: 10 amino acids. V was pared by 0 bases and J by 11 bases, with 4 bases between. CDR3 nucleotides: TGTGCCAGCAGTGAAGCGTATGCTTTCTTT. It yields the protein CASSEAYAFF.

The V and J genes are TRBV23-1 and TRBJ2-5; 8 bases line up with TRBD2. TRBV23-1 is assigned to the ORF class and has an uncertain function. J was trimmed by 4 bases and V by 6 bases; bases with no gene match: 22. The CDR3 totals 19 residues. CDR3 region: CASSQHLKGDGAGVETQYF. In DNA form, the CDR3 reads TGCGCCAGCAGCCAACATCTTAAGGGAGACGGAGCGGGAGTAGAGACCCAGTACTTC.

This chain links TRBV6-5 with TRBJ2-3; D might be TRBD1 (5 bases). CDR3 length: 12 residues. Trimming left V 6 bases short and J 3 bases short, with 7 bases between. Germline V CDR1 and CDR2: MNHEY, SVGAGI. The CDR3 DNA follows: TGTGCCAGCAGCCCAGGGACAGATACGCAGTATTTT. Translating gives CASSPGTDTQYF.

The chain uses TRBV27 and TRBJ2-1; 13 bases are shared with TRBD2. The V gene end was trimmed by 4 bases and the J gene end by 8 bases; junction bases not matched to a gene: 5. The CDR3 runs 15 residues. Germline assignment: CDR1 MNHEY and CDR2 SMNVEV (reference sequence). CDR3 residues: CASSYRTSGSYEQFF. The CDR3 coding sequence is TGTGCCAGCAGTTACCGGACTAGCGGGAGTTATGAGCAGTTCTTC.

J is TRBJ2-7 and V is TRBV7-2, with D possibly TRBD2 on 6 matching bases. This CDR3 has 15 residues. V was cut by 5 bases and J by 5 bases, with 19 bases left in between. Germline lookup yields CDR1 SGHTA and CDR2 FQGNSA. CDR3 sequence (DNA): TGTGCCAGCAGCCGAGGGACTTCAATCCCCAACGAGCAGTACTTC. Translated, it gives CASSRGTSIPNEQYF.

This chain uses TRBV4-3 with TRBJ2-1, with TRBD2 identical over 8 bases. Germline loops: CDR1 LGHNA, CDR2 YSLEER. The trim removed 1 base at V and 5 bases at J, leaving 4 bases unmatched. This CDR3 comprises 15 residues. The CDR3 coding sequence is TGCGCCAGCAGCCAAGTGTTAGCGGGAAACAATGAGCAGTTCTTC. The encoded protein is CASSQVLAGNNEQFF.

The chain couples TRBV6-4 to TRBJ2-4; no clear D. Germline V lookup: CDR1 MRHNA, CDR2 SNTAGT. The CDR3 runs 13 residues. V dropped 0 bases and J dropped 9 bases, with 9 bases sitting between them. The CDR3 nucleotides read TGTGCCAGCAGTGACTCGGTGTCCGGCATTCAGTACTTC. Encoded protein: CASSDSVSGIQYF.

V is TRBV2 and J is TRBJ2-1; no clear D. Germline lookup yields CDR1 SNHLY and CDR2 FYNNEI. The V gene lost 6 bases and the J gene lost 1 base, with 10 bases spanning the gap. The CDR3 length is 14 residues. The CDR3 DNA sequence: TGTGCCAGCAGGAGTGATGAGTCCTACAATGAGCAGTTCTTC. It translates to CASRSDESYNEQFF.

This chain joins TRBV4-3 and TRBJ1-1; D not certain. The CDR3 runs 16 residues. Per the germline V gene, CDR1 is LGHNA and CDR2 is YSLEER. V shed 0 bases and J shed 0 bases, with 11 bases lying between them. For the CDR3, the DNA is TGCGCCAGCAGCCAAGAACATCGCCAGATGAACACTGAAGCTTTCTTT. This encodes CASSQEHRQMNTEAFF.

CDR3: CASSLVLAGGEQFF. DNA for the CDR3: TGCGCCAGCAGCTTGGTCCTGGCGGGAGGGGAGCAGTTCTTC. The gene calls are TRBV5-1 and TRBJ2-1; 9 bases map to TRBD2. J gave up 10 bases and V 0 bases, and 5 bases lay outside the gene matches. CDR3 size: 14 residues. Germline assignment: CDR1 SGHRS and CDR2 YFSETQ.

The chain combines TRBV4-3 with TRBJ2-3; possible D gene TRBD2, 5 bases. This CDR3 has 15 residues. The germline V gene encodes CDR1 LGHNA and CDR2 YSLEER. Trimming stripped 1 base from V and 5 bases from J, with 13 bases between. The CDR3 DNA reads as TGCGCCAGCAGCCAAGGTCAGGCCAGCGGAGATACGCAGTATTTT. This codes for CASSQGQASGDTQYF.

J is TRBJ1-5 and V is TRBV19, with 10 bases fitting TRBD1. CDR1 and CDR2 from the germline V gene are LNHDA and SQIVND (reference sequence). This CDR3 is built from 16 residues. The J segment lost 3 bases and the V segment lost 3 bases, leaving 5 bases of the junction unmatched. CDR3 DNA sequence: TGTGCCAGTAGTATTAGACAGGGGGCGTTCAATCAGCCCCAGCATTTT. It yields the protein CASSIRQGAFNQPQHF. Complete variable domain (other parts from reference TRBV19 and TRBJ1-5): DGGITQSPKYLFRKEGQNVTLSCEQNLNHDAMYWYRQDPGQGLRLIYYSQIVNDFQKGDIAEGYSVSREKKESFPLTVTSAQKNPTAFYLCASSIRQGAFNQPQHFGDGTRLSIL.